Described below is a single T cell receptor beta chain sequence and its context. Its specificity is not known. This specimen belongs to a study of cytomegalovirus exposure and HLA in healthy donors. General study points: Per published reports, the classifier diagnosed cytomegalovirus status with high specificity and sensitivity. A further, later analysis showed that HLA-associated TCR beta chains (compared with equally common others) were more clonally expanded. As a later analysis showed, a missense DCLRE1C variant was linked to trimming of TCR beta V- and J-genes.

Germline V CDR1 and CDR2: MNHEY, SMNVEV (reference sequence). This CDR3 has 14 residues. V dropped 4 bases and J dropped 3; count of bases not matched to a gene: 3. PCR amplification relied on 60 Vbeta primers (plus 13 Jbeta primers). Sequencing used immunoSEQ multiplex PCR; TCRdb keeps in-frame clones, though not all of them. Of 120,000 to 150,000 clones detected, 73% appear once; the ten largest clones hold over 1%. The sample was PBMCs. The receptor comes from a woman aged 40 to 49 in good health and CMV-seronegative. The chain employs TRBV27 and TRBJ1-5, with TRBD1 matching over 7 bases. DNA for the CDR3: TGTGCCAGCAGTTCTGGACAGGACAATCAGCCCCAGCATTTT. Translated: CASSSGQDNQPQHF.